This T cell receptor (beta chain) was found in a study of blood T cell repertoires in COVID-19. Study-wide context: T cells, B-cell-depleted T cells, or PBMCs supplied cDNA or gDNA.

Germline V gene sequence: CDR1 MNHEY, CDR2 SVGAGI. V was pared by 2 bases and J by 4 bases, with 8 bases between. This CDR3 has 13 amino acids. Measured with immunoSEQ multiplex PCR; TCRdb has only the in-frame clones, and not every one. In the table there are about 90,000 clones, around nine tenths of which are singletons. Sequencing was performed on peripheral blood. The sequence came from a man aged 45-65 years with acute or convalescent COVID-19. The rearrangement links TRBV6-5 to TRBJ1-2; tentatively, D is TRBD1 (5 bases). Here the CDR3 DNA reads TGTGCCAGCAGTTACGACAGTCTCTATGGCTACACCTTC. Translating it yields CASSYDSLYGYTF.